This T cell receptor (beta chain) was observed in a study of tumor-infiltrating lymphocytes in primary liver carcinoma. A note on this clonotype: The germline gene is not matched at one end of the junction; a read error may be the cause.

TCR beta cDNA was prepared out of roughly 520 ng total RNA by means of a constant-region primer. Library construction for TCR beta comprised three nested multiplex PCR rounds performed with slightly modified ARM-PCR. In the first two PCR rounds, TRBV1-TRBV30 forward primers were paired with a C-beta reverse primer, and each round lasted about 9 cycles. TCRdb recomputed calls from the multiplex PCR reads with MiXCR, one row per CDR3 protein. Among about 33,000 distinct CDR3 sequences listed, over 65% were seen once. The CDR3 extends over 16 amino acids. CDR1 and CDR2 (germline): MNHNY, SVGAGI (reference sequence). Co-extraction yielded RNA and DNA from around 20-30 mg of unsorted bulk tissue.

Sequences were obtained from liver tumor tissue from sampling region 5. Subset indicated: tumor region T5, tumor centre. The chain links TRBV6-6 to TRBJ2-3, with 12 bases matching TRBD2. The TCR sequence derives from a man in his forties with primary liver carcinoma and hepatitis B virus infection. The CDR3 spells CTSSSSGRDMGDTQYF. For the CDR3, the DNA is TGTACCAGCAGTTCTAGCGGGAGGGACATGGGGGATACGCAGTATTTT.